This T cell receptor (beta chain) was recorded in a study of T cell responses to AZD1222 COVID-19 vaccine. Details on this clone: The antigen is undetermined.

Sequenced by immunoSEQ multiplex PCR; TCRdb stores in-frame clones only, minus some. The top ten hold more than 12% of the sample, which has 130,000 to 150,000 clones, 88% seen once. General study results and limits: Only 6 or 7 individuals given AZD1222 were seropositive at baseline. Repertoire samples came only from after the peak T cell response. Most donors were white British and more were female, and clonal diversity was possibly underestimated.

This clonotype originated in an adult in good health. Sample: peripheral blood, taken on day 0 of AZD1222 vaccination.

The DNA for the CDR3 is TGTGCCAGCAACGGACAGGGGACTAATGAAGCTTTCTTT. It translates to CASNGQGTNEAFF. V and J are TRBV2 and TRBJ1-1; 9 bases agree with TRBD1. CDR1 is SNHLY, CDR2 FYNNEI, per germline. The V segment lost 7 bases and the J segment 7 bases; nucleotides outside the gene matches: 7. The CDR3 length is 13 residues.